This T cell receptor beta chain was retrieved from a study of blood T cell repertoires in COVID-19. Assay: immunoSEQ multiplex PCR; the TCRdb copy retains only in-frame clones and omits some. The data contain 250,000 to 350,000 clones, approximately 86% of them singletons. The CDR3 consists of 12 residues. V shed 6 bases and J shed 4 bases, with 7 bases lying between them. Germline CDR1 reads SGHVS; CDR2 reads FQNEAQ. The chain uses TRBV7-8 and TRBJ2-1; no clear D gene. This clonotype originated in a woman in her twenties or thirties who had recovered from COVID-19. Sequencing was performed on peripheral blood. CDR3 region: CASSYQYNEQFF. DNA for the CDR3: TGTGCCAGCAGTTATCAGTACAATGAGCAGTTCTTC.